Listed below are T cell receptor beta chains from one sample, sequenced in a study of cytomegalovirus exposure and HLA in healthy donors. Only in-frame clones appear in the TCRdb table, and some are missing; sequencing was by immunoSEQ multiplex PCR. The sample yields 140,000 to 150,000 clones, roughly 80% seen once. The sample comprised PBMCs. The receptors were gathered from a man aged 40-49 years in good health and CMV-seronegative. Both conserved end residues are part of each CDR3. D genes are given only for firm matches. The listing skips clone size in some rows; elsewhere it reads once, few, many or a size class.

j_call v_call d_call clone_size cdr3_aa cdr3_nt
TRBJ1-5 TRBV11-2 . . CASSLDRDQPQHF TGTGCCAGCAGCTTAGACAGGGATCAGCCCCAGCATTTT
TRBJ1-6 TRBV6-6 TRBD1 . CASGTANNSPLHF TGTGCCAGTGGGACAGCGAATAATTCCCCCCTCCACTTT
TRBJ1-1 TRBV19 . . CASSMGRMNTEAFF TGTGCCAGTAGTATGGGGCGGATGAACACTGAAGCTTTCTTT
TRBJ1-4 TRBV7-3 TRBD1 few CASSPGQGATNEKLFF TGTGCCAGCAGCCCCGGACAGGGTGCAACTAATGAAAAACTGTTTTTT
TRBJ2-7 TRBV19 . . CASSGRTGLGSSYEQYF TGTGCCAGTAGTGGACGGACAGGTCTCGGGAGCTCCTACGAGCAGTACTTC
TRBJ2-5 TRBV5-4 . once CASSFRTGQETQYF TGTGCCAGCAGCTTTCGGACGGGACAAGAGACCCAGTACTTC
TRBJ2-2 TRBV5-4 . . CASSLERLGGELFF TGTGCCAGCAGCTTGGAGCGTCTGGGCGGGGAGCTGTTTTTT
TRBJ2-2 TRBV6-4 . . CASSVQSTTGELFF TGTGCCAGCAGTGTCCAATCTACCACCGGGGAGCTGTTTTTT
TRBJ1-1 TRBV5-4 TRBD1 . CASSLGSRTGTTEAFF TGTGCCAGCAGCTTGGGCTCAAGGACAGGGACCACTGAAGCTTTCTTT
TRBJ1-5 TRBV2 . few CASSEATARVGQPQHF TGTGCCAGCAGTGAAGCTACCGCCAGGGTAGGTCAGCCCCAGCATTTT
TRBJ2-1 TRBV5-1 . . CASHYHPADEQFF TGCGCCAGCCATTACCACCCAGCGGATGAGCAGTTCTTC
TRBJ1-4 TRBV27 . . CASSLYATYNEKLFF TGTGCCAGCAGTTTGTATGCCACCTATAATGAAAAACTGTTTTTT
TRBJ2-1 TRBV7-9 TRBD2 . CASSLREAGVYNEQFF TGTGCCAGCAGCTTACGGGAAGCGGGGGTTTACAATGAGCAGTTCTTC
TRBJ2-2 TRBV29-1 TRBD1 . CSVGTGVTGELFF TGCAGCGTGGGGACAGGGGTTACCGGGGAGCTGTTTTTT
TRBJ2-3 TRBV9 TRBD2 . CASSVGVSRGGTDTQYF TGTGCCAGCAGCGTAGGGGTTAGCCGGGGGGGGACAGATACGCAGTATTTT
TRBJ2-2 TRBV5-1 . few CASSLGRSNTGELFF TGCGCCAGCAGCTTGGGGCGGTCGAACACCGGGGAGCTGTTTTTT
TRBJ2-7 TRBV7-9 TRBD1 . CASSLGDSYEQYF TGTGCCAGCAGCCTCGGGGACAGCTACGAGCAGTACTTC
TRBJ2-7 TRBV5-1 TRBD1 once CASSLIGTGDGEQYF TGCGCCAGCAGCTTGATAGGGACAGGGGATGGCGAGCAGTACTTC